This T cell receptor beta chain was sequenced in a study of blood T cell repertoires in COVID-19. Cohort 3 recovery required two negative PCRs, clearance, or symptom resolution. The V gene's germline CDR1 is MDHEN and CDR2 SYDVKM. The CDR3 runs 16 residues. With 5 bases removed from V and 3 bases from J, the gap between germline ends came to 20 bases. Repertoires were generated with immunoSEQ multiplex PCR, while TCRdb's copy carries only in-frame clones and drops some. In the table there are some 200,000 clones, approximately 80% of which are singletons. The chain joins TRBV28 to TRBJ2-7; a possible D gene is TRBD2 (7 bases). Material: PBMCs or T cells enriched from blood (not recorded which). The TCR sequence derives from a man in his forties or fifties who had recovered from COVID-19. CDR3 bases: TGTGCCAGCAGTCTAGCGGCCACTGTCAGGGGCTACGAGCAGTACTTC. Its translation: CASSLAATVRGYEQYF.